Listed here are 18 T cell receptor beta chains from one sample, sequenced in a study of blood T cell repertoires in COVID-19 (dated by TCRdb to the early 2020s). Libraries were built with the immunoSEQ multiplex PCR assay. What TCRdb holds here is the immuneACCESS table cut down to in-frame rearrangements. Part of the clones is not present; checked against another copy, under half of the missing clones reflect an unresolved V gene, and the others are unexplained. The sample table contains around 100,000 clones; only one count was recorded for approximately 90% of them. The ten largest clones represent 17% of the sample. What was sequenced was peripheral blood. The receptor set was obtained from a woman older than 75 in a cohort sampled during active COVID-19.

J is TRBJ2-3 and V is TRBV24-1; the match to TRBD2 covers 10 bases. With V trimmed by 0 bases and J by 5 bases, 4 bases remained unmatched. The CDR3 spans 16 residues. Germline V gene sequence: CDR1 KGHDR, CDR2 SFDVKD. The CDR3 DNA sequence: TGTGCCACCAGTGATTTGGCTAGCGGGAGTGGAGATACGCAGTATTTT. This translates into CATSDLASGSGDTQYF.

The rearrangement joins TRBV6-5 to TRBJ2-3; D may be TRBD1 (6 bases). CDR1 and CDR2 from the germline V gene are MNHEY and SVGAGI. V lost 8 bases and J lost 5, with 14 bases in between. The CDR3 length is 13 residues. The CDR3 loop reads CASDRLDGDTQYF. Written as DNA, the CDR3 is TGTGCCAGCGACAGGTTAGATGGAGATACGCAGTATTTT.

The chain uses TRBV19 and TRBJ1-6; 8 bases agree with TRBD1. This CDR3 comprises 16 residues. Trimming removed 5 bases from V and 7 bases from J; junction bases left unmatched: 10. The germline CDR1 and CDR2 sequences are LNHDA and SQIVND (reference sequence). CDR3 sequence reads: CASSSHTGTGNSPLHF. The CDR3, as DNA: TGTGCCAGTAGTTCTCACACCGGGACAGGAAATTCACCCCTCCACTTT.

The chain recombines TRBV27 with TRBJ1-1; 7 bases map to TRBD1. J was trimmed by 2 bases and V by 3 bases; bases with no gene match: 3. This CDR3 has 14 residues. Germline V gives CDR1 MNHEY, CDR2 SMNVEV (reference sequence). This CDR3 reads CASSFDRVNTEAFF. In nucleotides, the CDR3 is TGTGCCAGCAGTTTCGACAGGGTAAACACTGAAGCTTTCTTT.

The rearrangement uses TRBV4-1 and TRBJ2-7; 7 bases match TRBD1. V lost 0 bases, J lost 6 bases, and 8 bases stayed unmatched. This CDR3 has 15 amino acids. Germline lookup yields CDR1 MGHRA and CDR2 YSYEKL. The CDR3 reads CASSQDRTGPPEQYF. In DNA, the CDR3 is TGCGCCAGCAGCCAAGACCGGACAGGTCCACCCGAGCAGTACTTC.

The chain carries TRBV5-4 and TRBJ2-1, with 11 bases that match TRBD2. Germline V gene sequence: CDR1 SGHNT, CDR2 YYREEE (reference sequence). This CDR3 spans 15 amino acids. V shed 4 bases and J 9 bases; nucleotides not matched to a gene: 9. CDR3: CASSPGTSGQGEQFF. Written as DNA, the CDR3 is TGTGCCAGCAGCCCCGGGACTAGCGGACAAGGTGAGCAGTTCTTC.

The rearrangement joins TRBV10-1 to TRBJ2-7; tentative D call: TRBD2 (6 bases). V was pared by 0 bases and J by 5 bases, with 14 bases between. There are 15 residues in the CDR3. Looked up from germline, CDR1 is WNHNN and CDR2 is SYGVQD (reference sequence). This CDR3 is CASSESMGGRNEQYF. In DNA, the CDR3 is TGCGCCAGCAGTGAGTCGATGGGGGGACGGAACGAGCAGTACTTC.

Here the CDR3 DNA reads TGCGCCAGCAGCTTGGGAGGGACTAGCGGAGGGGGGAATGAGCAGTTCTTC. Translation gives CASSLGGTSGGGNEQFF. The chain carries TRBV5-1 and TRBJ2-1; 11 bases are shared with TRBD2. Trimming took 0 bases from V and 7 from J; bases not matched to a gene: 9. This CDR3 is 17 amino acids long. The V gene's germline CDR1 is SGHRS and CDR2 YFSETQ.

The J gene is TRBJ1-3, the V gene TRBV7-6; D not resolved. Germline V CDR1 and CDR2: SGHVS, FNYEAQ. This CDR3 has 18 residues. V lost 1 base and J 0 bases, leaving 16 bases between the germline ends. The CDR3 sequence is CASSLEGVSSYSGNTIYF. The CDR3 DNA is TGTGCCAGCAGCTTAGAAGGAGTCAGTTCTTACTCTGGAAACACCATATATTTT. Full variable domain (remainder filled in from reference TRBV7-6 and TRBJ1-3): GAGVSQSPRYKVTKRGQDVALRCDPISGHVSLYWYRQALGQGPEFLTYFNYEAQQDKSGLPNDRFSAERPEGSISTLTIQRTEQRDSAMYRCASSLEGVSSYSGNTIYFGEGSWLTVV.

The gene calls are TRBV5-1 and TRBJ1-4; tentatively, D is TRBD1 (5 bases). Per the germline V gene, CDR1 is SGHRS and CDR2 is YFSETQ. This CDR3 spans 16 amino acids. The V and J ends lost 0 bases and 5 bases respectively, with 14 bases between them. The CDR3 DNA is TGCGCCAGCAGCTTGGATGGTAGGGGCTCAAATGAAAAACTGTTTTTT. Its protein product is CASSLDGRGSNEKLFF.

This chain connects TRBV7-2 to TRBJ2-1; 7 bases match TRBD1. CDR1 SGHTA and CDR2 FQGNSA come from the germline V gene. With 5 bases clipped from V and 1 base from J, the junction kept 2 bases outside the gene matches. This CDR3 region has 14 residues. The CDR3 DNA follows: TGTGCCAGCAGCCTGACAGGGTCCTACAATGAGCAGTTCTTC. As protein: CASSLTGSYNEQFF.

The CDR3 DNA follows: TGTGCCAGCAGCTTATATATCAATCCCGACAGGGTTTTCTACAATGAGCAGTTCTTC. Residues: CASSLYINPDRVFYNEQFF. V and J are TRBV7-8 and TRBJ2-1; TRBD1 agrees at 7 bases. V shed 2 bases, J shed 3 bases, and the junction held 16 bases outside the gene matches. In germline, CDR1 is SGHVS, CDR2 FQNEAQ. There are 19 residues in the CDR3. The complete variable domain, with remaining parts taken from reference TRBV7-8 and TRBJ2-1, reads GAGVSQSPRYKVAKRGQDVALRCDPISGHVSLFWYQQALGQGPEFLTYFQNEAQLDKSGLPSDRFFAERPEGSVSTLKIQRTQQEDSAVYLCASSLYINPDRVFYNEQFFGPGTRLTVL.

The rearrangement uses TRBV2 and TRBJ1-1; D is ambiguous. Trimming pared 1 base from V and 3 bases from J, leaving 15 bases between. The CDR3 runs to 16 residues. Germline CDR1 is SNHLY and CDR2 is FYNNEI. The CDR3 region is CASSEVRDLRDTEAFF. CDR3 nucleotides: TGTGCCAGCAGTGAAGTAAGGGATTTGAGGGACACTGAAGCTTTCTTT.

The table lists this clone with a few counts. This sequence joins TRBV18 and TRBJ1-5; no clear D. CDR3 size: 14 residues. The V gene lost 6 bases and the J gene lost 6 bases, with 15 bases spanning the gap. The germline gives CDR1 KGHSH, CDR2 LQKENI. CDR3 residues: CASSPYDKSQPQHF. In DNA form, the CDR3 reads TGTGCCAGCTCTCCCTATGATAAATCTCAGCCCCAGCATTTT.

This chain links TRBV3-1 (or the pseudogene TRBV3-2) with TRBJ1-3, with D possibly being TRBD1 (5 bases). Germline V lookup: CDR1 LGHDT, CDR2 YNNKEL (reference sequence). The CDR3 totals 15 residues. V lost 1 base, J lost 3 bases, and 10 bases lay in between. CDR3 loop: CASSQGRTFGNTIYF. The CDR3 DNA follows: TGTGCCAGCAGCCAAGGGCGGACATTTGGAAACACCATATATTTT.

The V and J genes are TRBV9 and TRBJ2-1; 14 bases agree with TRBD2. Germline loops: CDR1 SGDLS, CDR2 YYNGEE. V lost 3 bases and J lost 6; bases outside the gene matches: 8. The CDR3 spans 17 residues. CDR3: CASSASGTSGSGNEQFF. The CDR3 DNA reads TGTGCCAGCAGCGCCTCCGGGACTAGCGGGAGTGGCAATGAGCAGTTCTTC.

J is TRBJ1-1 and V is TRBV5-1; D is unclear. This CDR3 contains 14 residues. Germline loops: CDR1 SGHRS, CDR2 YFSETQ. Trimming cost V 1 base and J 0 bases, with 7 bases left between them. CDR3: CASSLNSMNTEAFF. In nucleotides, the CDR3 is TGCGCCAGCAGCTTGAACAGCATGAACACTGAAGCTTTCTTT.

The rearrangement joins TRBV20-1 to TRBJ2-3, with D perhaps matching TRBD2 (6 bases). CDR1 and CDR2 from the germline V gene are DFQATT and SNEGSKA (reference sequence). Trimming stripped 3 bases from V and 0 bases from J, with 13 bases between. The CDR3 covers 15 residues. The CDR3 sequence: CSASLWGRSTDTQYF. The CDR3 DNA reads TGCAGTGCTAGTCTTTGGGGGAGGAGCACAGATACGCAGTATTTT.